These T cell receptor beta chains were read from a single sample in a study of shared clonotypes between healthy human individuals. The data were produced by immunoSEQ multiplex PCR, yet TCRdb's version contains in-frame clones alone and is incomplete. This sample yields 400,000 to 500,000 clones, of which 70% to 80% are seen a single time; 9.5% to 15% belongs to the top ten. Sequenced sample: PBMCs. The receptors come from a woman aged 35 to 49 in good health. Some clones in this sample may be carry-over from other donors' samples. Both conserved end residues are part of each CDR3. Each record gives: J gene, D gene, V gene, clone size, CDR3 DNA, CDR3 protein. A D gene is named only where the DNA matches it firmly. Not every row has a clone size; where given, it reads once, few, many or a size class.

>TRBJ1-5|-|TRBV7-8|-
TGTGCCAGCAGCCTCCGGGGGCAGCCCCAGCATTTT
CASSLRGQPQHF
>TRBJ1-1|TRBD1|TRBV19|-
TGTGCCAGCGGAAGTACAGGGGACACTGAAGCTTTCTTT
CASGSTGDTEAFF
>TRBJ2-7|TRBD1|TRBV5-1|-
TGCGCCAGCAGCATAAACGGACAGGGGGCCTACGAGCAGTACTTC
CASSINGQGAYEQYF
>TRBJ2-3|-|TRBV4-2|few
TGTGCCAGCAGCCAAGAAGGGAGTGGAGGGGGCACAGATACGCAGTATTTT
CASSQEGSGGGTDTQYF
>TRBJ1-2|-|TRBV6-1|-
TGTGCCAGCAGTGAGAGCGACAGCCTTAACTATGGCTACACCTTC
CASSESDSLNYGYTF
>TRBJ2-3|-|TRBV2|-
TGTGCCAGCAGTTCCCTCGGGGCAGATACGCAGTATTTT
CASSSLGADTQYF
>TRBJ2-5|TRBD1|TRBV9|-
TGTGCCAGCAGCCCCGGGGGGGGACAGGGGTATGAGACCCAGTACTTC
CASSPGGGQGYETQYF
>TRBJ2-2|-|TRBV15|-
TGTGCCACCAGCATCTGGACTAACACCGGGGAGCTGTCTTTT
CATSIWTNTGELSF
>TRBJ1-1|TRBD1|TRBV6-5|-
TGTGCCAGCTTCGGCGTGGGACAGCCGAACGCTGAAGCTTTCTTT
CASFGVGQPNAEAFF
>TRBJ1-1|-|TRBV11-2|-
TGTGCCAGCAGCCCGGACAGATTGAACACTGAAGCTTTCTTT
CASSPDRLNTEAFF
>TRBJ2-1|TRBD2|TRBV2|-
TGTGCCAGCAGTGAGGGGCTAGCGGCTTACAATGAGCAGTTCTTC
CASSEGLAAYNEQFF
>TRBJ1-2|-|TRBV7-9|-
TGTGCCAGCAGCTCACTCGAAGGGGTTAGTGGCTACACCTTC
CASSSLEGVSGYTF
>TRBJ2-4|-|TRBV28|few
TGTGCCAGCAGCTGGCGTAGGGGCAAAAACATTCAGTACTTC
CASSWRRGKNIQYF
>TRBJ2-5|TRBD1|TRBV7-7|-
TGTGCTAGCAGCCAGAGACAGGGGGAGACCCAGTACTTC
CASSQRQGETQYF
>TRBJ1-1|-|TRBV4-2|few
TGTGCCAGCAGCCAAGAGGGCAGACCGAACACTGAAGCTTTCTTT
CASSQEGRPNTEAFF
>TRBJ2-2|-|TRBV5-1|-
TGCGCCAGCAGCCCACAAGAGACCGGGGAGCTGTTTTTT
CASSPQETGELFF
>TRBJ2-1|TRBD2|TRBV19|-
TGTGCCAGTAGTTTACTAGCGGGAGCCAGCTCCTACAATGAGCAGTTCTTC
CASSLLAGASSYNEQFF
>TRBJ2-1|TRBD2|TRBV5-1|-
TGCGCCAGCAGCCTACTAGCGGGAGGGCAGTTCTTC
CASSLLAGGQFF
>TRBJ2-3|-|TRBV9|-
TGTGCCAGCAGCTTCCGCCAAACAGATACGCAGTATTTT
CASSFRQTDTQYF
>TRBJ1-5|-|TRBV27|-
TGTGCCAGCGGATTCAGGGATCAGCCCCAGCATTTT
CASGFRDQPQHF
>TRBJ2-3|-|TRBV27|-
TGTGCCAGCAGTTTCCTCCCGGCCCCGATGATGGATACGCAGTATTTT
CASSFLPAPMMDTQYF
>TRBJ2-7|-|TRBV7-9|-
TGTGCCAGCAGCTTAGCGGAGCAGGGCTACGAGCAGTACTTC
CASSLAEQGYEQYF
>TRBJ2-2|-|TRBV19|-
TGTGCCAGTAGTTGGCAGTCGAACACCGGGGAGCTGTTTTTT
CASSWQSNTGELFF
>TRBJ2-1|TRBD2|TRBV27|-
TGTGCCAGCAGTTTAGGGACTAGACCAAATGAGCAGTTCTTC
CASSLGTRPNEQFF
>TRBJ2-1|TRBD2|TRBV28|-
TGTGCCAGCAGTTTACGCGGGAGCCGGTACAATGAGCAGTTCTTC
CASSLRGSRYNEQFF
>TRBJ1-1|-|TRBV30|-
TGTGCCTGGAGTGTAACTATGAACACTGAAGCTTTCTTT
CAWSVTMNTEAFF
>TRBJ2-1|-|TRBV7-2|-
TGTGCCAGCAGCTTAGCGGGCTCCTACAATGAGCAGTTCTTC
CASSLAGSYNEQFF
>TRBJ2-1|TRBD2|TRBV5-1|-
TGCGCCAGCAGCCCCCGCGGGAGGGCTGATTACAATGAGCAGTTCTTC
CASSPRGRADYNEQFF
>TRBJ2-1|-|TRBV9|-
TGTGCCAGCAGCGACGGGACCCCCCGGGACTACAATGAGCAGTTCTTC
CASSDGTPRDYNEQFF
>TRBJ2-6|-|TRBV9|-
TGTGCCAGCAGCGTAGCGGGCTCTGGGGCCAACGTCCTGACTTTC
CASSVAGSGANVLTF
>TRBJ2-7|TRBD2|TRBV18|-
TGTGCCAGCTCAAACAGCGGGACTAGCGGGACCGAGCAGTACTTC
CASSNSGTSGTEQYF
>TRBJ2-1|TRBD2|TRBV27|few
TGTGCCAGCAGTCAAATAGCGGGAGGGCCGGGGATATCCAATGAGCAGTTCTTC
CASSQIAGGPGISNEQFF
>TRBJ1-1|-|TRBV10-3|-
TGTGCCATCAGTGAATTGGGGAACACTGAAGCTTTCTTT
CAISELGNTEAFF
>TRBJ1-1|-|TRBV4-3|-
TGCGCCAGCAGCCAAGGGGGGGCTGAAGCTTTCTTT
CASSQGGAEAFF
>TRBJ1-3|-|TRBV5-4|-
TGTGCCAGCAGCTTGGGACAGACTTTCTCTGGAAACACCATATATTTT
CASSLGQTFSGNTIYF
>TRBJ2-7|-|TRBV4-2|-
TGTGCCAGCAGCCCCCGGGGTCAGCCATCCTACGAGCAGTACTTC
CASSPRGQPSYEQYF
>TRBJ1-5|-|TRBV15|-
TGTGCCACCAGCAGGGGCAGGGAATACAATCAGCCCCAGCATTTT
CATSRGREYNQPQHF
>TRBJ1-1|-|TRBV7-8|few
TGTGCCAGCAGCTTAGGGGAGGTGAACACTGAAGCTTTCTTT
CASSLGEVNTEAFF
>TRBJ2-3|TRBD2|TRBV7-2|-
TGTGCCAGCAGCTTAGACCGGACTAGCGGGAAACTCACAGATACGCAGTATTTT
CASSLDRTSGKLTDTQYF
>TRBJ2-3|-|TRBV19|-
TGTGCCAGTACCGACTTCTCGGCGGCCCCAGATACGCAGTATTTT
CASTDFSAAPDTQYF
>TRBJ1-1|-|TRBV27|-
TGTGCCAGCAGTCTGCAGAGCATGAACACTGAAGCTTTCTTT
CASSLQSMNTEAFF
>TRBJ1-5|TRBD1|TRBV30|few
TGTGCCTGGAGTGTTGGACAGGCCCGGGGATCGGAGCCCCAGCATTTT
CAWSVGQARGSEPQHF
>TRBJ2-1|-|TRBV7-2|-
TGTGCCAGCAGGGAGAACCTCTACAATGAGCAGTTCTTC
CASRENLYNEQFF
>TRBJ2-2|-|TRBV11-2|few
TGTGCCAGCAGCTTAGAGGGGATCACCGGGGAGCTGTTTTTT
CASSLEGITGELFF
>TRBJ1-1|-|TRBV15|-
TGTGCCACCAGCAGAGATGGGGACAAAGCTTTCTTT
CATSRDGDKAFF